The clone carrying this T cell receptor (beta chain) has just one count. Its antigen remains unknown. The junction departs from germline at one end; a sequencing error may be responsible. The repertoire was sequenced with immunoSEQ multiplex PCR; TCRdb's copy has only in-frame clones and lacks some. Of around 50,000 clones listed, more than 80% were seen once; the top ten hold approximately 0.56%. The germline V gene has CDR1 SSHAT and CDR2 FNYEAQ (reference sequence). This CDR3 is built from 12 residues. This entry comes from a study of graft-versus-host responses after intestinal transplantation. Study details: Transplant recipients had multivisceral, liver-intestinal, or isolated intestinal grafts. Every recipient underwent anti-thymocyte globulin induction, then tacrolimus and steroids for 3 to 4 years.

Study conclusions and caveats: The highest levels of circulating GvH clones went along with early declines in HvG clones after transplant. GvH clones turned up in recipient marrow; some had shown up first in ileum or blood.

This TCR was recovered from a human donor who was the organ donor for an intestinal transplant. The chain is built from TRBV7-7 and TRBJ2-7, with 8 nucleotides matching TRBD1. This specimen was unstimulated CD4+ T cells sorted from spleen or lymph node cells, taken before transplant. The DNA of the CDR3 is TGTGCTAGCAGCAAAGGACAGGGCGAGCAGTACTTC. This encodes CASSKGQGEQYF.